This T cell receptor beta chain derives from a study of persistence of HIV-infected CD4 T cells. Overall study: Suppressive ART had lasted a median of approximately eight years.

An overlapping HIV-1 Gag peptide pool stimulated these cells at about 1 ug/peptide/mL. Memory cells lacking CD40L and CD69 with high CD45RO were sorted. In the case of this clone: Its antigen is not identified.

The immunoSEQ assay was version 4, run in survey mode. Clones were sequenced by immunoSEQ multiplex PCR, and TCRdb holds only the in-frame ones, with some missing. The sample records 35,000 to 45,000 clones, about 84% being singletons. Germline V gene data show CDR1 as SGHDN and CDR2 as FVKESK. Trimming took 1 base from V and 5 from J, leaving 6 bases between them. The CDR3 runs 12 residues. Broader study findings: Degenerate expanded CDR3beta sequences were enriched among CMV- and Gag-responding cells. TCRbeta richness was lower in CMV- and Gag-responding cells than in anti-CD3/anti-CD28-responding cells.

The sequencing used cultured CD4+ T cells from PBMCs, collected from a patient who received antiretroviral therapy. V is TRBV14 and J is TRBJ2-7, with D perhaps TRBD2 (6 bases). This TCR was recovered from an adult with HIV. The donor label of this sample is uncertain. The chain's CDR3 is CASSQGGDEQYF. As DNA, the CDR3 is TGTGCCAGCAGCCAAGGCGGGGACGAGCAGTACTTC.